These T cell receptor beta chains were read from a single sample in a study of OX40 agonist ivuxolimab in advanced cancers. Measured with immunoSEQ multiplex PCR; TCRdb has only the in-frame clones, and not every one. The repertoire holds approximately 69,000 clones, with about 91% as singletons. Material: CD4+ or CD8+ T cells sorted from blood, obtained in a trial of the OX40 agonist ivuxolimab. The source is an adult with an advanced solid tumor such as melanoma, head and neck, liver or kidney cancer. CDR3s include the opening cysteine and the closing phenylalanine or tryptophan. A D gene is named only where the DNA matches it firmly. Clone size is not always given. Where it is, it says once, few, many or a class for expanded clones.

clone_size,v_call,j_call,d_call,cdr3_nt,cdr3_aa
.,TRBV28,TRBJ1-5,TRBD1,TGTGCCAGCAGTACAATAGACAGGGCCTATAGCAATCAGCCCCAGCATTTT,CASSTIDRAYSNQPQHF
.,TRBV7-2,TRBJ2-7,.,TGTGCCAGCAGCTTAGGTGGGGACTCCTACGAGCAGCACTTC,CASSLGGDSYEQHF
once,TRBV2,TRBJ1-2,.,TGTGCCAGCAGACTAACAGGGATTGGCTACACCTTC,CASRLTGIGYTF
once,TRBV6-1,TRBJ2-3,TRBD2,TGTGCCAGCTCCGGGACTAGCGGAACAGATACGCAGTATTTT,CASSGTSGTDTQYF
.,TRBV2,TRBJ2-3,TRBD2,TGTGCCAGCACTGGGACTAGCGTTAGCACAGATACGCAGTATTTT,CASTGTSVSTDTQYF
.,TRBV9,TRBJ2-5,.,TGTGCCAGCAGCGTAGGGTGGGGGCAGATCCAAGAGACCCAGTACTTC,CASSVGWGQIQETQYF
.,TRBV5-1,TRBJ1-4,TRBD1,TGCGCCAGCAGCGTGACAGGGGGCTATGAAAAACTGTTTTTT,CASSVTGGYEKLFF
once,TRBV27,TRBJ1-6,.,TGTGCCAGCAGTTTCCGTGAGGGCTCACCCCTCCACTTT,CASSFREGSPLHF
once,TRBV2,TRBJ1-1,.,TGTGCCAGCAGTTTAGGACGGAACACTGAAGCTTTCTTT,CASSLGRNTEAFF
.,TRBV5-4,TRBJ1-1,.,TGTGCCAGCAGCCCTGACTGGGCCATATTGGACACTGAAGCTTTCTTT,CASSPDWAILDTEAFF
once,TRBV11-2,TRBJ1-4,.,TGTGCCAGCAGCTTAGCTGTAGCAACTAATGAAAAACTGTTTTTT,CASSLAVATNEKLFF
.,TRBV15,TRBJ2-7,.,TGTGCCACCAGCAGAGAAGCTGGGAGCTCCTACGAGCAGTACTTC,CATSREAGSSYEQYF
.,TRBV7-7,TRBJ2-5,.,TGTGCTAGCAGCCCAGGGGCTGAAGAGACCCAGTACTTC,CASSPGAEETQYF
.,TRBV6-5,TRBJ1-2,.,TGTGCCAGCAGTAAGACAGTTGTGGATGGCTACACCTTC,CASSKTVVDGYTF
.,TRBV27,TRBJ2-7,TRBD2,TGTGCCAGCAGTTTATTGGCTAGCGGGGTCTACGAGCAGTACTTC,CASSLLASGVYEQYF
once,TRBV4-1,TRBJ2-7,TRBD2,TGCGCCAGGGTAGCGGGGGTTGCCTACGAGCAGTACTTC,CARVAGVAYEQYF
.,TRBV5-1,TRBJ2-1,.,TGCGCCAGCAGCTTGGACAGGGTTGAGCAGTTCTTC,CASSLDRVEQFF